One sample yielded the 24 T cell receptor beta chains listed below, sequenced in a study of cytomegalovirus exposure and HLA in healthy donors. PCR amplification relied on 60 Vbeta primers (plus 13 Jbeta primers). Some clones are missing from TCRdb's copy, which holds only in-frame ones; the method was immunoSEQ multiplex PCR. The ten top clones account for 1.5% to 2%, within a sample of approximately 120,000 clones. The sequenced material came from PBMCs. Source of these receptors: a woman aged 55 to 70 in good health and CMV-seronegative.

The rearrangement links TRBV9 to TRBJ2-3, with a tentative D call TRBD2 (6 bases). Germline loops: CDR1 SGDLS, CDR2 YYNGEE. Trimming shortened V by 0 bases and J by 7 bases, and 27 bases separated the two germline ends. This CDR3 contains 19 residues. CDR3 nucleotide sequence: TGTGCCAGCAGCGTAGCTGGGGGACTCGCGTCTATCACGGCCAATACGCAGTATTTT. Amino acids: CASSVAGGLASITANTQYF.

The chain combines TRBV7-8 with TRBJ1-3; tentative D call: TRBD1 (5 bases). The V end was cut by 3 bases, the J end by 4 bases, with 16 bases between. Germline V gives CDR1 SGHVS, CDR2 FQNEAQ. CDR3 length equals 16 residues. CDR3: CASSFGSGTLGNTIYF. The CDR3 DNA is TGTGCCAGCAGCTTTGGGTCCGGGACTTTGGGAAACACCATATATTTT. Filled out from reference TRBV7-8 and TRBJ1-3, the complete variable domain reads GAGVSQSPRYKVAKRGQDVALRCDPISGHVSLFWYQQALGQGPEFLTYFQNEAQLDKSGLPSDRFFAERPEGSVSTLKIQRTQQEDSAVYLCASSFGSGTLGNTIYFGEGSWLTVV.

The chain uses TRBV5-1 and TRBJ2-3; 7 bases are shared with TRBD2. Per the germline V gene, CDR1 is SGHRS and CDR2 is YFSETQ. CDR3 length equals 15 residues. The CDR3 region has the DNA TGCGCAACGCAGACCCAAAGCGGGGAGTTGGATACGCAGTATTTT. Translating gives CATQTQSGELDTQYF.

This chain connects TRBV5-1 to TRBJ2-2; TRBD2 aligns across 8 bases. The CDR3 loop spans 17 amino acids. Germline-derived CDR1 and CDR2 are SGHRS and YFSETQ. V gave up 4 bases and J gave up 2 bases; unmatched junction bases: 10. CDR3 bases: TGCGCCAGCAGCCCAGGACGGGGGGGTCTTAACACCGGGGAGCTGTTTTTT. Translating it yields CASSPGRGGLNTGELFF. The variable domain in full, completed from reference TRBV5-1 and TRBJ2-2, reads KAGVTQTPRYLIKTRGQQVTLSCSPISGHRSVSWYQQTPGQGLQFLFEYFSETQRNKGNFPGRFSGRQFSNSRSEMNVSTLELGDSALYLCASSPGRGGLNTGELFFGEGSRLTVL.

The rearrangement links TRBV6-6 to TRBJ2-7; D perhaps matches TRBD1 (5 bases). V was shortened by 7 bases and J by 7 bases, with 17 bases between the two germline ends. CDR1 MNHNY and CDR2 SVGAGI come from the germline V gene (reference sequence). The CDR3 contains 13 residues. The CDR3 loop reads CASTINPHREQYF. CDR3 DNA sequence: TGTGCCAGCACCATAAACCCTCACAGGGAGCAGTACTTC.

The chain joins TRBV28 to TRBJ1-5, with D tentatively TRBD1 (5 bases). Germline V gene sequence: CDR1 MDHEN, CDR2 SYDVKM. The CDR3 has 17 amino acids. V lost 7 bases and J 3 bases, leaving 22 bases between the germline ends. CDR3 residues: CASMSPWGGFNNQPQHF. The CDR3 DNA sequence: TGTGCCAGCATGAGCCCCTGGGGGGGGTTTAACAATCAGCCCCAGCATTTT. The full variable domain, its missing parts supplied by reference TRBV28 and TRBJ1-5, is DVKVTQSSRYLVKRTGEKVFLECVQDMDHENMFWYRQDPGLGLRLIYFSYDVKMKEKGDIPEGYSVSREKKERFSLILESASTNQTSMYLCASMSPWGGFNNQPQHFGDGTRLSIL.

The chain couples TRBV5-6 to TRBJ2-7; perhaps TRBD2 as D (5 bases). This CDR3 is 14 amino acids long. With 0 bases removed from V and 4 bases from J, the gap between germline ends came to 11 bases. Germline CDR1 SGHDT, CDR2 YYEEEE. CDR3 in amino acids: CASSLAGSGYEQYF. CDR3 bases: TGTGCCAGCAGCTTGGCGGGAAGTGGGTACGAGCAGTACTTC.

The chain carries TRBV21-1 and TRBJ2-3; no check of the table's D call, TRBD2, against the DNA was made. TRBV21-1 counts as a pseudogene. The CDR3 contains 19 residues. In nucleotides, the CDR3 is TGTGCCAGCAGCAAAGAGGCTAGCGGGAGGCAGGCGGACACAGATACGCAGTATTTT. This gives the protein CASSKEASGRQADTDTQYF.

The CDR3 DNA is TGTGCCAGCAGCGTAGGTAGTTACACAGATACGCAGTATTTT. It codes for CASSVGSYTDTQYF. The chain employs TRBV9 and TRBJ2-3; D gene uncertain. CDR3 size: 14 residues. Germline assignment: CDR1 SGDLS and CDR2 YYNGEE. V lost 0 bases to trimming and J lost 2 bases, with 7 bases between them.

The J gene is TRBJ1-3, the V gene TRBV4-2; a possible D gene is TRBD1 (5 bases). Trimming took off 1 base at V and 1 base at J, with 14 bases between the two ends. CDR1 and CDR2 from the germline V gene are LGHNA and YNFKEQ. The CDR3 spans 17 residues. CDR3 amino acids: CASSQGIGGTSGNTIYF. In nucleotides, the CDR3 is TGTGCCAGCAGCCAAGGGATCGGGGGGACGTCTGGAAACACCATATATTTT.

The chain is built from TRBV6-1 and TRBJ1-6; 7 positions agree with TRBD1. Germline CDR1 reads MNHNS; CDR2 reads SASEGT. The CDR3 length is 14 residues. V shed 1 base, J shed 11 bases, and the junction held 5 bases outside the gene matches. The CDR3 DNA is TGTGCCAGCAGTGAAGAGGGGGCGACTACACCCCTCCACTTT. It yields the protein CASSEEGATTPLHF.

The rearrangement uses TRBV6-6 and TRBJ2-3, with D perhaps matching TRBD2 (5 bases). The CDR3 consists of 13 residues. V dropped 7 bases and J dropped 3 bases, with 11 bases sitting between them. Germline CDR1 and CDR2: MNHNY and SVGAGI (reference sequence). In DNA form, the CDR3 reads TGTGCCAGCACTTATAGCGTGACAGATACGCAGTATTTT. It codes for CASTYSVTDTQYF.

The gene calls are TRBV6-5 and TRBJ1-1; D uncertain. The CDR3 totals 11 residues. The V gene's germline CDR1 is MNHEY and CDR2 SVGAGI. The germline V and J ends were trimmed by 7 bases and 7 bases, with 10 bases remaining between them. CDR3 nucleotides: TGTGCCAGCATCAAAGCTTTTGAAGCTTTCTTT. Translation: CASIKAFEAFF.

The V gene is TRBV5-4, the J gene TRBJ2-3; 9 bases are shared with TRBD2. The CDR3 has 16 amino acids. The V gene end was trimmed by 2 bases and the J gene end by 5 bases; junction bases not matched to a gene: 9. Germline V CDR1 and CDR2: SGHNT, YYREEE (reference sequence). For the CDR3, the DNA is TGTGCCAGCAGCTTACCAGCGGGGGGTTACATAGATACGCAGTATTTT. Its protein is CASSLPAGGYIDTQYF.

The chain employs TRBV30 and TRBJ1-4, with 7 bases matching TRBD1. Trimming cost V 3 bases and J 3 bases; bases outside gene matches: 10. This CDR3 comprises 16 residues. Germline assignment: CDR1 GTSNPN and CDR2 SVGIG (reference sequence). The CDR3 loop reads CAWREVGGTSNEKLFF. The DNA of the CDR3 is TGTGCCTGGAGGGAGGTAGGGGGCACTTCTAATGAAAAACTGTTTTTT.

The chain has TRBV10-3 and TRBJ2-5; TRBD2 might be the D (6 bases). The germline V and J ends were trimmed by 3 bases and 3 bases, with 17 bases remaining between them. The CDR3 is made up of 16 amino acids. Germline loops: CDR1 ENHRY, CDR2 SYGVKD. The CDR3 loop is CAISDGRGRPEETQYF. CDR3 coding DNA: TGTGCCATCAGTGATGGTCGGGGGAGGCCCGAAGAGACCCAGTACTTC.

V is TRBV29-1 and J is TRBJ2-1, with D possibly TRBD2 on 6 matching bases. CDR1 is SQVTM and CDR2 is ANQGSEA in the germline V gene. Trimming took off 7 bases at V and 1 base at J, with 11 bases between the two ends. The CDR3 loop spans 13 amino acids. The CDR3 is CSGGTLSYNEQFF. The DNA for the CDR3 is TGCAGCGGGGGGACTCTTTCCTACAATGAGCAGTTCTTC.

The chain employs TRBV19 and TRBJ2-1; 7 bases align to TRBD1. The CDR3 is 13 residues long. V gave up 3 bases and J gave up 8 bases; unmatched junction bases: 4. Germline CDR1 and CDR2: LNHDA and SQIVND (reference sequence). This chain's CDR3 is CASSILQGYEQFF. The CDR3 bases are TGTGCCAGTAGTATCTTACAGGGGTATGAGCAGTTCTTC.

This chain links TRBV11-2 with TRBJ1-2; D remains unclear. Germline CDR1 is SGHAT and CDR2 is FQNNGV. CDR3 size: 13 residues. V lost 2 bases and J lost 3, with 7 bases in between. CDR3 bases: TGTGCCAGCAGCTTACAGGAGGACTATGGCTACACCTTC. Amino acid sequence: CASSLQEDYGYTF.

The CDR3 coding sequence is TGTGCCAGCAGCCTTCTGGGGGCAAGGGGGAACATTCAGTACTTC. This gives the protein CASSLLGARGNIQYF. The chain joins TRBV7-2 to TRBJ2-4; TRBD1 might be the D (6 bases). The CDR3 loop spans 15 amino acids. V was cut by 5 bases and J by 7 bases, with 18 bases left in between. CDR1 is SGHTA, CDR2 FQGNSA, per germline.

CDR3: CASSVTARNYGYTF. CDR3 sequence (DNA): TGTGCCAGTAGTGTCACAGCCAGAAACTATGGCTACACCTTC. This chain joins TRBV19 and TRBJ1-2; D remains ambiguous. Germline CDR1 LNHDA, CDR2 SQIVND (reference sequence). Trimming cost V 5 bases and J 2 bases, with 12 bases left between them. The CDR3 runs to 14 residues.

The gene calls are TRBV18 and TRBJ1-6; 7 bases align to TRBD1. Germline values: CDR1 KGHSH, CDR2 LQKENI. This CDR3 is built from 16 residues. V lost 3 bases, J lost 5 bases, and 7 bases stayed unmatched. The CDR3 here is CASSPFAGTDNSPLHF. The CDR3 region has the DNA TGTGCCAGCTCACCTTTCGCGGGGACAGATAATTCACCCCTCCACTTT.

The genes are TRBV7-2 and TRBJ2-3, with 12 bases identical to TRBD2. V dropped 5 bases and J dropped 4; count of bases not matched to a gene: 4. The length of the CDR3 is 15 residues. Germline V gives CDR1 SGHTA, CDR2 FQGNSA. Here the CDR3 reads CASSLLAGGADTQYF. In DNA, the CDR3 is TGTGCCAGCAGCCTACTAGCGGGGGGTGCAGATACGCAGTATTTT.

The V gene is TRBV11-2, the J gene TRBJ2-5; perhaps TRBD2 as D (6 bases). The DNA matches TRBJ2-7 better at its end, which makes the J call doubtful. The CDR3 is 14 residues long. The germline V gene encodes CDR1 SGHAT and CDR2 FQNNGV. Here the CDR3 DNA reads TGTGCCAGCACCTCCCGGGGAGGACTCTACGAGCAGTACTTC. This sequence encodes CASTSRGGLYEQYF.